This section outlines one T cell receptor (beta chain) sequence together with its context. The antigen it recognizes is unknown. Base qualities are not at hand, and no much larger clone is one base apart. The listed sequencing device is Illumina NovaSeq 6000. TCRalpha and TCRbeta cDNA libraries were constructed by 5'RACE with constant-segment primers, with sample barcodes and unique molecular identifiers being introduced. Trizol reagent was used to extract RNA from every sample. The libraries were amplified in two PCR steps, and the second step added a second sample barcode and Illumina TruSeq adapters. Sequencing of the libraries was done on an Illumina NovaSeq, producing 2 x 150 bp paired-end reads. The paper's data handling went like this. Reads were demultiplexed and collapsed into UMI-guided consensus sequences with migec v1.2.7. With mixcr v2.1.11, UMI consensuses were aligned to TRA and TRB V and J templates and assembled into clonotypes. Expanded or contracted clonotypes were those called significant by both edgeR and NoisET, with noise models trained on biological replicates. edgeR calls used a false discovery rate-adjusted p below 0.01 and a log2 fold-change threshold of 1. As an exploratory analysis of dynamics, PCA with hierarchical clustering was applied to max-normalized trajectories of the 1000 most abundant clonotypes. The CD4 or CD8 phenotype of responding clones was assigned using the separately sequenced CD4+ and CD8+ repertoires. TCRdb itself trimmed the public reads at Q25 with fastp, ran MiXCR and retained productive beta chains. Rows with a matching CDR3 protein are joined into one entry that keeps the most common DNA and genes. The V and J calls were determined by TCRdb, not by the authors. In this sample the table shows 450,000 or so distinct CDR3 sequences, around a quarter of which occur a single time. Under 15% of the sample lies in the top ten.

This sample is drawn from a study of T-cell memory formation after mild COVID-19 listed by TCRdb under 2021. With respect to the entire study: TCR sequence clusters from the two donors were found to be largely donor specific. In a couple of donors, T-cell clones that expanded and contracted after mild COVID-19 were tracked by sequencing TCRalpha and TCRbeta repertoires over time. The cohort comprised two young, previously healthy adult volunteers, one female and one male.

Ficoll-Paque density gradient centrifugation was used to isolate PBMCs. Study-level results and caveats: SARS-CoV-2 specificity was not confirmed for the second-wave clones peaking on day 37. Some responding clones were detected in pre-infection memory, which suggested that pre-existing cross-reactive memory T cells had joined the SARS-CoV-2 response. Contracting CD4+ clones turned up mainly in the CM and EM memory subsets, whereas EMRA was where CD8+ clones were enriched. The study included only a couple of mild cases, and larger cohorts that include severe cases with pre-infection samples were judged to be necessary. From day 15 to 85, contracting clones showed balanced CD4/CD8 phenotypes, whereas a second wave of clones that expanded from day 15 to 37 leaned towards CD4+.

This receptor was identified in an adult woman who had mild COVID-19 (a few samples of this study predate the infection). The sample titles of this study are shuffled in the database, so cell type and time point are left out; the donor was told from shared clones. The sample comprised PBMCs or a T cell subset sorted from them (not recorded which).

The DNA sequence is given as TGCGCCAGCAGCCAAGGCTCCAGGGGAGGCGAGCAGTACTTC. This codes for CASSQGSRGGEQYF. The chain is encoded by TRBV4-1 joined to TRBJ2-7; the D gene is perhaps TRBD1 or TRBD2, each of them matching over 6 bases. V is clipped by 1 base and J by 6 bases, and the sequence between their germline boundaries is 13 bases long. The CDR3, cysteine through phenylalanine, is 14 amino acids long. This entry keeps only the CDR3 DNA: 42 bases, framed from base 1. From the germline V gene, CDR1 is MGHRA and CDR2 is YSYEKL.